This TCR beta chain was observed in a study of cytomegalovirus exposure and HLA in healthy donors. Turning to the study itself: The platform used for the 120 validation repertoires matched that of the 666 first-cohort repertoires, a later analysis reported. Study-wide points: Cytomegalovirus-associated TCR beta chains were listed, numbering 150 to 200. Most TCR sequences showed up rarely, but some public TCRs showed up in many donors.

Notes on this clone: Its antigen remains unknown.

There are 13 residues in the CDR3. V was clipped by 4 bases and J by 7 bases; unmatched bases: 7. The germline CDR1 and CDR2 sequences are SGDLS and YYNGEE. The donors were part of the validation cohort of 120 or so subjects. That cohort was separate from the first cohort, which comprised several hundred subjects. The table came from immunoSEQ multiplex PCR; TCRdb's copy has only in-frame clones and leaves some out. Seen here are 220,000 or so clones, 65% to 85% observed once, and the top ten hold more than 12%. The rearrangement uses TRBV9 and TRBJ2-7; 8 nucleotides align to TRBD1. The sequenced sample was PBMCs. The TCR comes from a woman in her twenties or thirties in good health and CMV-seropositive. The CDR3 coding sequence is TGTGCCAGCAGCACACAAACAGGGGGAGAGCAGTACTTC. Its protein is CASSTQTGGEQYF.